This passage covers 19 T cell receptor beta chains from one sample sequenced in a study of T cell therapy after organ transplantation. Time point noted: 20-29 weeks after completion of therapy. Only in-frame clones appear in the TCRdb table, and some are missing; sequencing was by immunoSEQ multiplex PCR. The sample has about 1,200 clones, about 63% seen once. Their cognate antigens are unknown. The source was CD8+ T cells from blood, collected after autologous CMV-specific T cell therapy. The source of these receptors is a human patient who had received a solid organ transplant and had CMV disease. Some T cells may be the graft donor's.

The genes are TRBV6-5 and TRBJ2-1; the D call may be TRBD1 or TRBD2 (5 bases each). Germline V lookup: CDR1 MNHEY, CDR2 SVGAGI. The V end lost 7 bases, the J end lost 7 bases, and 20 bases lay between the germline ends. This CDR3 has 15 residues. The CDR3 sequence is CASTESGGFRNEQFF. CDR3 nucleotide sequence: TGTGCCAGCACGGAAAGTGGGGGATTTAGGAATGAGCAGTTCTTC.

This clone was counted between two and nine times. J is TRBJ2-1 and V is TRBV4-3; maybe TRBD2 (6 bases). Germline V CDR1 and CDR2: LGHNA, YSLEER. V was trimmed by 0 bases and J by 9 bases, leaving 9 bases between them. The CDR3 extends over 13 amino acids. In DNA form, the CDR3 reads TGCGCCAGCAGCCAAGACGGGGGTCTTGAGCAGTTCTTC. It encodes CASSQDGGLEQFF.

V and J are TRBV7-6 and TRBJ2-1; 7 nucleotides match TRBD2. V was clipped by 5 bases and J by 4 bases; unmatched bases: 5. Germline CDR1 reads SGHVS; CDR2 reads FNYEAQ. The CDR3 runs 14 residues. Here the CDR3 reads CASSRSSGYNEQFF. The CDR3 DNA reads as TGTGCCAGCAGCCGATCTAGCGGTTACAATGAGCAGTTCTTC.

The chain carries TRBV11-2 and TRBJ2-7; TRBD2 aligns across 7 bases. V was pared by 5 bases and J by 1 base, with 14 bases of the junction left unmatched. This CDR3 is built from 17 residues. Germline V gene lookup returns CDR1 SGHAT and CDR2 FQNNGV. CDR3 sequence reads: CASSLYRPRGESYEQYF. CDR3 coding DNA: TGTGCCAGCAGCCTTTACCGACCTCGGGGGGAATCCTACGAGCAGTACTTC. The full variable domain, its missing parts supplied by reference TRBV11-2 and TRBJ2-7, is EAGVAQSPRYKIIEKRQSVAFWCNPISGHATLYWYQQILGQGPKLLIQFQNNGVVDDSQLPKDRFSAERLKGVDSTLKIQPAKLEDSAVYLCASSLYRPRGESYEQYFGPGTRLTVT.

This clone qualifies as large. The same CDR3 arises from other DNA sequences in this sample as well. This chain connects TRBV5-1 to TRBJ1-1, with D perhaps TRBD1 (6 bases). The germline gives CDR1 SGHRS, CDR2 YFSETQ. The germline V and J ends were trimmed by 3 bases and 2 bases, with 14 bases remaining between them. The CDR3 has 15 amino acids. Written as DNA, the CDR3 is TGCGCCAGCAGCTCCAGGGGCGAGGGAAACACTGAAGCTTTCTTT. Protein: CASSSRGEGNTEAFF.

The chain recombines TRBV28 with TRBJ1-1; a possible D gene is TRBD1 (5 bases). The CDR3 totals 13 residues. Per germline, CDR1 MDHEN and CDR2 SYDVKM. The germline V and J ends were trimmed by 2 bases and 5 bases, with 9 bases remaining between them. CDR3 loop: CASSLGWGTEAFF. Written as DNA, the CDR3 is TGTGCCAGCAGTTTAGGCTGGGGGACTGAAGCTTTCTTT. Combining the CDR3 with reference TRBV28 and TRBJ1-1 gives the whole variable domain DVKVTQSSRYLVKRTGEKVFLECVQDMDHENMFWYRQDPGLGLRLIYFSYDVKMKEKGDIPEGYSVSREKKERFSLILESASTNQTSMYLCASSLGWGTEAFFGQGTRLTVV.

The chain combines TRBV7-9 with TRBJ1-1, with TRBD1 identical over 7 bases. Germline V CDR1 and CDR2: SEHNR, FQNEAQ (reference sequence). After removal of 1 base from V and 8 bases from J, the junction contained 4 bases not matched to a gene. This CDR3 is built from 13 residues. The CDR3 nucleotides read TGTGCCAGCAGCTTAGGACGACAGGGAGAAGCTTTCTTT. Protein sequence: CASSLGRQGEAFF.

This clone is classed as large. The chain carries TRBV6-5 and TRBJ1-4; no firm D call. V shed 6 bases and J shed 6 bases, with 17 bases lying between them. The CDR3 spans 15 residues. Germline CDR1 MNHEY, CDR2 SVGAGI. The CDR3 sequence: CASSGLGPLYEKLFF. The CDR3 coding sequence is TGTGCCAGCAGCGGATTGGGCCCGCTTTATGAAAAACTGTTTTTT.

The V gene is TRBV5-1, the J gene TRBJ1-4; D not resolved. Germline assignment: CDR1 SGHRS and CDR2 YFSETQ. This CDR3 contains 17 residues. Trimming cost V 4 bases and J 0 bases, with 16 bases left between them. The chain's CDR3 is CASSPTGIGATNEKLFF. The CDR3 nucleotides are TGCGCCAGCAGCCCAACCGGGATCGGAGCAACTAATGAAAAACTGTTTTTT.

The rearrangement uses TRBV18 and TRBJ1-1; no firm D call. Germline V gene data show CDR1 as KGHSH and CDR2 as LQKENI. V was cut by 3 bases and J by 0 bases, with 20 bases left in between. The CDR3 is made up of 18 amino acids. The CDR3 region is CASSPRRQATNMNTEAFF. In DNA, the CDR3 is TGTGCCAGCTCACCGCGTAGGCAGGCGACGAATATGAACACTGAAGCTTTCTTT.

This clone occurred a few times. The genes are TRBV27 and TRBJ1-1; D remains unclear. V gave up 4 bases and J gave up 6 bases, with 27 bases separating them. CDR3 length: 18 amino acids. Germline V gives CDR1 MNHEY, CDR2 SMNVEV (reference sequence). The CDR3 loop reads CASSSRPAGQFYLAEAFF. CDR3 nucleotide sequence: TGTGCCAGCAGTTCCCGGCCGGCAGGCCAATTCTACTTAGCTGAAGCTTTCTTT.

As for this clone: Germline and junction disagree at one end, which may indicate a read error. The chain carries TRBV6-4 and TRBJ2-7; D not resolved. The germline gives CDR1 MRHNA, CDR2 SNTAGT. The CDR3 runs 13 residues. CDR3 in amino acids: CASSYSNVNEQYF. CDR3 bases: TGTGCCAGCAGTTACTCGAACGTGAATGAGCAGTACTTC.

CDR3 sequence (DNA): TGTGCCAGCAGCGTTGGGGGAGGGACGAACACTGAAGCTTTCTTT. Translated, it gives CASSVGGGTNTEAFF. The chain couples TRBV9 to TRBJ1-1; D perhaps matches TRBD1 (5 bases). There are 15 residues in the CDR3. Germline CDR1 is SGDLS and CDR2 is YYNGEE. V was clipped by 2 bases and J by 1 base, with 12 bases between them.

The chain combines TRBV6-5 with TRBJ2-7; 12 nucleotides match TRBD2. The CDR3 has 15 amino acids. V was clipped by 2 bases and J by 3 bases; unmatched bases: 2. Per the germline V gene, CDR1 is MNHEY and CDR2 is SVGAGI. The CDR3 here is CASSYGTSGFYEQYF. CDR3 DNA sequence: TGTGCCAGCAGTTACGGGACTAGCGGGTTCTACGAGCAGTACTTC.

The genes are TRBV12-5 and TRBJ2-2, with a tentative D call TRBD2 (5 bases). V shed 3 bases and J shed 7 bases, with 9 bases lying between them. Germline V gene data show CDR1 as LGHNT and CDR2 as FRNRAP. The CDR3 consists of 13 residues. The CDR3 DNA reads as TGTGCTAGTGGTTTCGGGGATGGCGGGGAGCTGTTTTTT. This codes for CASGFGDGGELFF.

The chain uses TRBV5-1 and TRBJ2-5; the D is unclear. The CDR3 sequence is 17 residues long. Germline CDR1 is SGHRS and CDR2 is YFSETQ. V was clipped by 4 bases and J by 1 base, with 20 bases between them. The chain's CDR3 is CASSPRGVVFFQETQYF. In nucleotides, the CDR3 is TGCGCCAGCAGCCCACGTGGTGTAGTCTTTTTCCAAGAGACCCAGTACTTC.

This sequence joins TRBV15 and TRBJ1-4; D not resolved. Germline assignment: CDR1 LNHNV and CDR2 YYDKDF (reference sequence). Deletions cut 6 bases from V and 5 bases from J, with 25 bases between. CDR3 length: 18 residues. CDR3 residues: CATSEVLRLLVDNEKLFF. The CDR3 coding sequence is TGTGCCACCAGTGAAGTCCTGCGTCTCCTAGTCGACAATGAAAAACTGTTTTTT.

V is TRBV27 and J is TRBJ1-2, with D perhaps TRBD1 (5 bases). Germline values: CDR1 MNHEY, CDR2 SMNVEV (reference sequence). The V gene lost 3 bases and the J gene lost 4 bases, with 12 bases spanning the gap. The CDR3 totals 14 residues. The CDR3 sequence: CASSFAGGTYGYTF. The CDR3 region has the DNA TGTGCCAGCAGTTTCGCGGGGGGGACCTATGGCTACACCTTC.

By frequency in the sample, this clone is large (0.1 to 1%). CDR3 loop: CASSSVSGGNTGELFF. Here the CDR3 DNA reads TGTGCCAGCAGTTCGGTTAGCGGGGGGAACACCGGGGAGCTGTTTTTT. This chain joins TRBV6-6 and TRBJ2-2; 9 bases agree with TRBD2. V lost 4 bases and J lost 1; bases outside the gene matches: 4. Germline V gene lookup returns CDR1 MNHNY and CDR2 SVGAGI (reference sequence). This CDR3 has 16 amino acids.